The 12 T cell receptor beta chains reported below all come from one sample, sequenced in a study of blood T cells in healthy people across ages (dated by TCRdb to about 2015). Library method: 5' RACE. Sequencing was performed on an Illumina HiSeq 2500. A second PCR of about 6 to 12 cycles was run with a J-beta primer mix and a sample-barcoded 5' primer. In TCRdb, the public reads were trimmed at Q25 with fastp and aligned with MiXCR, with productive beta chains retained. Here each entry gathers all rows of one CDR3 protein and keeps the most common genes and DNA. The sample table holds about 1.4 million distinct CDR3 sequences, of which around 59% were seen once. 5.5% to 8% of the sample lies in the top ten. Sequenced: blood. The receptor set was obtained from a man aged 18 to 29 in good health.

This chain joins TRBV29-1 and TRBJ1-1; D not certain. This CDR3 is built from 14 residues. CDR1 and CDR2 from the germline V gene are SQVTM and ANQGSEA. V lost 3 bases and J 1 base, leaving 12 bases between the germline ends. The chain's CDR3 is CSVDWDGTNTEAFF. Written as DNA, the CDR3 is TGCAGCGTTGACTGGGATGGTACGAACACTGAAGCTTTCTTT.

The chain couples TRBV24-1 to TRBJ2-1; D ambiguous. Germline V CDR1 and CDR2: KGHDR, SFDVKD. This CDR3 has 13 amino acids. Trimming removed 7 bases from V and 6 bases from J, with 12 bases in between. CDR3 protein: CATSLDDLNEQFF. CDR3 coding DNA: TGTGCCACCAGCTTGGACGATCTCAATGAGCAGTTCTTC.

This clonotype was seen more than once but under ten times. CDR3 DNA sequence: TGCGCCAGCACCCTTTTTGGGGGGAACACTGAAGCTTTCTTT. Amino acid sequence: CASTLFGGNTEAFF. The chain couples TRBV5-1 to TRBJ1-1, with D maybe TRBD1 (5 bases). Germline V gives CDR1 SGHRS, CDR2 YFSETQ. This CDR3 spans 14 amino acids. The V end was cut by 6 bases, the J end by 1 base, with 13 bases between.

This clonotype has more than one count but fewer than ten. J is TRBJ2-7 and V is TRBV29-1; 7 bases are a match to TRBD1. V shed 6 bases, J shed 2 bases, and the junction held 7 bases outside the gene matches. Germline CDR1 reads SQVTM; CDR2 reads ANQGSEA. The CDR3 sequence is 13 residues long. This CDR3 is CSVASQGAYEQYF. The CDR3 DNA is TGCAGCGTCGCTAGCCAGGGGGCCTACGAGCAGTACTTC.

Only a few counts were recorded for this clonotype. The CDR3 sequence: CASSLSRGLTLTDTQYF. As DNA, the CDR3 is TGTGCCAGCAGCTTATCACGGGGTTTAACCCTCACAGATACGCAGTATTTT. The V and J genes are TRBV7-9 and TRBJ2-3, with D perhaps TRBD2 (5 bases). The germline V gene encodes CDR1 SEHNR and CDR2 FQNEAQ (reference sequence). This CDR3 is built from 17 residues. The ends were cut back, 2 bases at V and 2 bases at J, with 17 bases in the middle.

The chain employs TRBV12-3 or TRBV12-4 and TRBJ2-5; D may be TRBD1 (6 bases). The V end was cut by 6 bases, the J end by 2 bases, with 13 bases between. The CDR3 spans 14 residues. In DNA, the CDR3 is TGTGCCAGCAGCCCTAGACAGGTTCAAGAGACCCAGTACTTC. Protein product: CASSPRQVQETQYF.

This sequence joins TRBV6-6 and TRBJ1-1; D is possibly TRBD1 (5 bases). The CDR3 consists of 14 residues. In germline, CDR1 is MNHNY, CDR2 SVGAGI (reference sequence). The ends were cut back, 2 bases at V and 4 bases at J, with 11 bases in the middle. CDR3 amino acids: CASSYRGWGTEAFF. CDR3 in DNA: TGTGCCAGCAGTTACAGGGGATGGGGCACTGAAGCTTTCTTT.

This clonotype was picked up a small number of times. The CDR3 DNA is TGTGCCAGCAGCTCGAGACAGGGGCCAATCGGTGGCTACACCTTC. Protein product: CASSSRQGPIGGYTF. V and J are TRBV7-2 and TRBJ1-2, with 8 bases matching TRBD1. The CDR3 length is 15 residues. The V segment lost 4 bases and the J segment 7 bases; nucleotides outside the gene matches: 11. Germline lookup yields CDR1 SGHTA and CDR2 FQGNSA. The full variable domain, rest sourced from reference TRBV7-2 and TRBJ1-2, is GAGVSQSPSNKVTEKGKDVELRCDPISGHTALYWYRQSLGQGLEFLIYFQGNSAPDKSGLPSDRFSAERTGGSVSTLTIQRTQQEDSAVYLCASSSRQGPIGGYTFGSGTRLTVV.

The rearrangement uses TRBV18 and TRBJ2-4, with no clear D. Matching the DNA end better, TRBJ2-5 makes the J call doubtful. Germline-derived CDR1 and CDR2 are KGHSH and LQKENI. The CDR3 loop spans 14 amino acids. As DNA, the CDR3 is TGTGCCAGCTCACCACCGAACTTCCAAGAGACCCAGTACTTC. Protein product: CASSPPNFQETQYF.

The rearrangement links TRBV14 to TRBJ2-4; D not certain. The J call may not be correct, given that the DNA end is closer to TRBJ2-7. Germline V gives CDR1 SGHDN, CDR2 FVKESK. The CDR3 spans 14 residues. The chain's CDR3 is CASSQDPGHYEQYF. In DNA form, the CDR3 reads TGTGCCAGCAGCCAAGACCCGGGCCACTACGAGCAGTACTTC.

The chain links TRBV9 to TRBJ2-1; possible D gene TRBD2, 6 bases. This CDR3 has 14 amino acids. The V end was cut by 4 bases, the J end by 12 bases, with 20 bases between. Germline CDR1 SGDLS, CDR2 YYNGEE. CDR3 DNA sequence: TGTGCCAGCAGCCCTCCGGGTTTGGGACTTTTGCAGTTCTTC. Amino acid sequence: CASSPPGLGLLQFF.

J is TRBJ2-6 and V is TRBV7-6, with D possibly TRBD2 on 7 matching bases. The CDR3 loop spans 18 amino acids. Trimming took off 5 bases at V and 3 bases at J, with 20 bases between the two ends. The germline V gene encodes CDR1 SGHVS and CDR2 FNYEAQ. CDR3 region: CASSQTWGGASGANVLTF. CDR3 coding DNA: TGTGCCAGCAGCCAGACCTGGGGGGGGGCGAGTGGGGCCAACGTCCTGACTTTC. Variable domain in full (rest from reference TRBV7-6 and TRBJ2-6): GAGVSQSPRYKVTKRGQDVALRCDPISGHVSLYWYRQALGQGPEFLTYFNYEAQQDKSGLPNDRFSAERPEGSISTLTIQRTEQRDSAMYRCASSQTWGGASGANVLTFGAGSRLTVL.